These 10 T cell receptor beta chains were sequenced from one sample in a study of blood T cell repertoires in COVID-19. The protocol was immunoSEQ multiplex PCR, while the TCRdb copy is restricted to in-frame clones and leaves out a portion. The sample contains 250,000 to 300,000 clones, 70% to 90% of which appear only once. The sample taken for sequencing was peripheral blood. The origin of the receptors is a woman aged 70 to 79 with COVID-19, enrolled during active disease.

V and J are TRBV10-2 and TRBJ2-7, with TRBD2 as a possible D gene (6 bases). The CDR3 loop spans 13 amino acids. V was trimmed by 6 bases and J by 5 bases, leaving 14 bases between them. Germline V CDR1 and CDR2: WSHSY, SAAADI. CDR3 region: CASRGGTPDEQYF. The CDR3 region has the DNA TGCGCCAGCAGAGGAGGGACCCCTGACGAGCAGTACTTC.

This sequence joins TRBV2 and TRBJ2-3, with 12 bases fitting TRBD2. Trimming cost V 6 bases and J 0 bases; bases outside gene matches: 4. This CDR3 has 16 residues. The V gene's germline CDR1 is SNHLY and CDR2 FYNNEI. CDR3 sequence (DNA): TGTGCCAGCAGAGGACTAGCGGGACTAAGCACAGATACGCAGTATTTT. Residues: CASRGLAGLSTDTQYF. Combining the CDR3 with reference TRBV2 and TRBJ2-3 gives the whole variable domain EPEVTQTPSHQVTQMGQEVILRCVPISNHLYFYWYRQILGQKVEFLVSFYNNEISEKSEIFDDQFSVERPDGSNFTLKIRSTKLEDSAMYFCASRGLAGLSTDTQYFGPGTRLTVL.

This chain joins TRBV4-1 and TRBJ2-1; maybe TRBD2 (5 bases). CDR1 and CDR2 (germline): MGHRA, YSYEKL. Trimming took 0 bases from V and 5 from J, leaving 14 bases between them. CDR3 length: 16 amino acids. The CDR3 nucleotides read TGCGCCAGCAGCCAAGATCCGGCGGGTAGGCACAATGAGCAGTTCTTC. Its translation is CASSQDPAGRHNEQFF.

The chain carries TRBV24-1 and TRBJ2-5, with D perhaps matching TRBD2 (5 bases). V was cut by 0 bases and J by 1 base, with 8 bases left in between. Germline CDR1 reads KGHDR; CDR2 reads SFDVKD. The CDR3 has 15 residues. CDR3 sequence (DNA): TGTGCCACCAGTGATTTGGAGGGCCCCCAAGAGACCCAGTACTTC. This gives the protein CATSDLEGPQETQYF.

The chain couples TRBV7-2 to TRBJ2-7; 7 positions agree with TRBD2. V lost 4 bases to trimming and J lost 5 bases; unmatched junction nucleotides: 14. The CDR3 has 16 amino acids. Germline values: CDR1 SGHTA, CDR2 FQGNSA. CDR3: CASSYPSGGGGNEQYF. CDR3 DNA: TGTGCCAGCAGCTACCCCTCCGGCGGGGGAGGGAACGAGCAGTACTTC.

V usage is TRBV5-1 and J usage is TRBJ2-5; D gene ambiguous. V shed 2 bases and J shed 7 bases, with 9 bases lying between them. Germline-derived CDR1 and CDR2 are SGHRS and YFSETQ. The CDR3 is made up of 12 amino acids. The CDR3 is CASSFHRGTQYF. The CDR3 DNA sequence: TGCGCCAGCAGCTTCCATAGAGGGACCCAGTACTTC. Looking up the rest from reference TRBV5-1 and TRBJ2-5 gives the full variable domain: KAGVTQTPRYLIKTRGQQVTLSCSPISGHRSVSWYQQTPGQGLQFLFEYFSETQRNKGNFPGRFSGRQFSNSRSEMNVSTLELGDSALYLCASSFHRGTQYFGPGTRLLVL.

J is TRBJ2-1 and V is TRBV7-9; D is ambiguous. Germline CDR1 SEHNR, CDR2 FQNEAQ (reference sequence). The CDR3 length is 11 residues. V was cut by 3 bases and J by 7 bases, with 4 bases left in between. The CDR3 nucleotides read TGTGCCAGCAGCTTGCGTAATGAGCAGTTCTTC. Its protein product is CASSLRNEQFF. Together with reference TRBV7-9 and TRBJ2-1, the CDR3 gives the full variable domain: DTGVSQNPRHKITKRGQNVTFRCDPISEHNRLYWYRQTLGQGPEFLTYFQNEAQLEKSRLLSDRFSAERPKGSFSTLEIQRTEQGDSAMYLCASSLRNEQFFGPGTRLTVL.

This chain joins TRBV29-1 and TRBJ2-1, with TRBD1 as a possible D gene (6 bases). The CDR3 loop spans 11 amino acids. Looked up from germline, CDR1 is SQVTM and CDR2 is ANQGSEA. V was pared by 7 bases and J by 4 bases, with 8 bases between. CDR3 loop: CSGTAYNEQFF. The CDR3 region has the DNA TGCAGCGGGACAGCTTACAATGAGCAGTTCTTC.

The chain combines TRBV7-2 with TRBJ1-1; D possibly corresponds to TRBD1 (6 bases). The CDR3 has 14 residues. The V end was cut by 2 bases, the J end by 6 bases, with 13 bases between. CDR1 is SGHTA and CDR2 is FQGNSA in the germline V gene. The CDR3 loop is CASSLQGRVSEAFF. The CDR3 DNA sequence: TGTGCCAGCAGCTTACAGGGGCGCGTCTCTGAAGCTTTCTTT.

The V and J genes are TRBV29-1 and TRBJ1-1; 9 bases are shared with TRBD1. The CDR3 has 12 residues. V dropped 5 bases and J dropped 13; count of bases not matched to a gene: 11. Germline V gene sequence: CDR1 SQVTM, CDR2 ANQGSEA. CDR3 DNA sequence: TGCAGCGTTAGGACAGGGGCCGGGGGCCGTTTCTTT. It codes for CSVRTGAGGRFF.